This T cell receptor (beta chain) comes out of a study of post-analysis software for immune sequencing data (dated by TCRdb to between 2015 and 2016). Regarding the research as a whole: The recorded disease courses included relapsing-remitting, secondary progressive and progressive-relapsing multiple sclerosis, and some patients had no subtype annotation. The patient repertoires were set against 11 previously published healthy control repertoires from donors whose ages ranged from roughly 6 to 27 years. A subset of samples was prepared in parallel using single-end sample barcoding, then pooled and co-amplified after Illumina adapter ligation. The investigation overall reported the following: Patients showed significantly higher frequencies than controls for a handful of TRBV segments, among them TRBV5-6, TRBV5-1 and TRBV20-1. Strong co-clustering of samples prepared in the same batch was shown by direct clustering with F measure, prompting a batch-effect correction. Multiple sclerosis patients had significantly lower normalized Chao1 diversity than controls, a result that suggests substantial peripheral T-cell clonal expansion. The control group was slightly older than the multiple sclerosis patient group.

Of note for this clonotype: Its cognate antigen has yet to be identified. The sample holds no much larger clone one base away, and base qualities are not on file.

To demonstrate the VDJtools post-analysis software, TCR beta repertoires were profiled from the peripheral blood of 10 to 15 young patients with multiple sclerosis. Multiple sclerosis patients were children and adolescents aged roughly 6 to 17 years. Libraries were prepared through PCR. Sequenced on an Illumina HiSeq 2500. To reduce PCR and sequencing biases, unique molecular identifiers were incorporated into the TCR beta cDNA libraries. Per 1 to 10 million input T cells, roughly 500,000 cDNA molecules were obtained, such that each molecule approximated one T cell. The patient libraries were prepared and sequenced with the same protocol used for the earlier healthy control dataset. Samples belonging to the same batch were prepared together, multiplexed and sequenced on a shared HiSeq lane. The original pipeline was this. Raw barcoded reads were processed with MIGEC, discarding single-read molecular identifier groups before consensus assembly and CDR3 extraction. Clonotype tables were post-analysed with VDJtools, and diversity was normalized by down-sampling all datasets to the smallest sample size. In repertoire overlap clustering, CDR3 amino acid sequences, but not nucleotide sequences, were matched to correct batch-related cross-sample contamination. Using fastp trimming at Q25 and MiXCR clonotype assembly, TCRdb reanalyzed the public sequencing data and kept in-frame beta chains. When rows share a CDR3 protein, they turn into one entry using the most common DNA and genes. These V and J calls originate from TCRdb's pipeline instead of the authors' own analysis. Present in this sample are about 680,000 distinct CDR3 sequences, roughly three fifths of which were seen just once. The ten largest clones add up to approximately 10% of the sample.

Based on the germline V gene, the CDR1 and CDR2 sequences are SGHTA and FQGNSA. The CDR3, cysteine through phenylalanine, is 14 amino acids long. Of the read, only the CDR3 DNA is kept; its 42 bases are in frame from base 1. Cut back by 5 bases and 1 base, the V and J ends lie 10 bases apart. The rearranged chain carries TRBV7-2 and TRBJ2-3; the D segment could be TRBD1, given 5 matching bases. This receptor was obtained from a girl aged 2 to 9 with multiple sclerosis. The sequenced sample was blood. The CDR3 region has the sequence CASSPDSGTDTQYF. The DNA sequence is given as TGTGCCAGCAGCCCCGACAGTGGCACAGATACGCAGTATTTT.